What follows are 12 T cell receptor beta chains derived from one specimen sequenced in a study of neurological immune-mediated disorders. Sample time point: longitudinal time-point 3. Each CDR3 protein is one row after TCRdb ran MiXCR on the 5' RACE reads. The repertoire consists of 45,000 to 65,000 distinct CDR3 sequences, with 7.5% to 9.5% occurring once and the leading ten covering about 2%. Sequencing was done on a sample of PBMCs. All receptors come from a middle-aged woman in good health.

This clonotype was seen at least ten times. The V call is TRBV6-5, the J call TRBJ1-2; D is perhaps TRBD1 (5 bases). The ends were cut back, 6 bases at V and 4 bases at J, with 18 bases in the middle. Germline assignment: CDR1 MNHEY and CDR2 SVGAGI. This CDR3 is built from 15 residues. The CDR3 is CASSPSLRGVYGYTF. CDR3 bases: TGTGCCAGCAGCCCATCCCTCCGGGGGGTCTATGGCTACACCTTC.

This sequence joins TRBV5-1 and TRBJ1-2; D possibly corresponds to TRBD1 (6 bases). V was pared by 4 bases and J by 6 bases, with 16 bases between. CDR3 length equals 14 residues. Germline V gene sequence: CDR1 SGHRS, CDR2 YFSETQ. The chain's CDR3 is CASSPGDIRDGYTF. The CDR3, as DNA: TGCGCCAGCAGCCCAGGGGACATAAGGGATGGCTACACCTTC.

This clonotype has a count of ten or more. V and J are TRBV29-1 and TRBJ2-7, with 9 bases that match TRBD2. Germline values: CDR1 SQVTM, CDR2 ANQGSEA. This CDR3 comprises 14 residues. V shed 5 bases, J shed 7 bases, and the junction held 12 bases outside the gene matches. The CDR3 DNA is TGCAGCGTTAAGGGCGCGGGAGGGCCGGGTGAGCAGTACTTC. Translated, it gives CSVKGAGGPGEQYF.

The sample holds many counts of this clonotype. The chain combines TRBV3-1 with TRBJ1-5; weak D call: TRBD1 (6 bases). The CDR3 runs 14 residues. V was trimmed by 4 bases and J by 0 bases, leaving 7 bases between them. Germline CDR1 is LGHDT and CDR2 is YNNKEL (reference sequence). The chain's CDR3 is CASSRTASNQPQHF. The CDR3 nucleotides read TGTGCCAGCAGCCGGACAGCTAGCAATCAGCCCCAGCATTTT.

This clonotype was observed at least ten times. The chain employs TRBV5-1 and TRBJ1-1; TRBD1 might be the D (6 bases). The CDR3 is 14 amino acids. Germline V gives CDR1 SGHRS, CDR2 YFSETQ. Trimming cost V 4 bases and J 1 base, with 11 bases left between them. CDR3 sequence (DNA): TGCGCCAGCAGCAAAACAGGGTCGAACACTGAAGCTTTCTTT. Its translation: CASSKTGSNTEAFF.

This clonotype occurred many times. CDR3 region: CASSPRLLRGQPQHF. CDR3 in DNA: TGTGCCAGCAGCCCCAGGCTCCTCAGGGGGCAGCCCCAGCATTTT. The chain has TRBV5-6 and TRBJ1-5, with 7 bases lining up with TRBD1. The V gene's germline CDR1 is SGHDT and CDR2 YYEEEE. CDR3 length equals 15 residues. The trim removed 4 bases at V and 7 bases at J, leaving 11 bases unmatched. The whole variable domain, filled in from reference TRBV5-6 and TRBJ1-5, reads DAGVTQSPTHLIKTRGQQVTLRCSPKSGHDTVSWYQQALGQGPQFIFQYYEEEERQRGNFPDRFSGHQFPNYSSELNVNALLLGDSALYLCASSPRLLRGQPQHFGDGTRLSIL.

This clonotype has at least ten counts. J is TRBJ1-1 and V is TRBV27, with D perhaps matching TRBD1 (5 bases). From germline, CDR1 is MNHEY and CDR2 SMNVEV (reference sequence). The CDR3 is 13 residues long. Trimming left V 6 bases short and J 1 base short, with 9 bases between. CDR3 protein: CASSQGKNTEAFF. DNA of the CDR3: TGTGCCAGCAGCCAGGGAAAGAACACTGAAGCTTTCTTT.

There are many counts of this clonotype. The chain links TRBV27 to TRBJ2-7; the D gene is possibly TRBD2 (6 bases). The CDR3 is made up of 15 amino acids. With 1 base removed from V and 2 bases from J, the gap between germline ends came to 12 bases. Germline V gene lookup returns CDR1 MNHEY and CDR2 SMNVEV (reference sequence). CDR3 DNA sequence: TGTGCCAGCAGTTTATGGCCGGGGGATCCCTACGAGCAGTACTTC. It is translated as CASSLWPGDPYEQYF.

There are a few counts of this clonotype. The chain is built from TRBV12-3 or TRBV12-4 and TRBJ2-7; 9 bases line up with TRBD2. The CDR3 has 14 amino acids. J lost 1 base, V lost 4 bases, and 2 bases had no gene match. CDR3 residues: CASSSTSGSYEQYF. CDR3 in DNA: TGTGCCAGCAGTTCGACTAGCGGATCCTACGAGCAGTACTTC.

This clonotype appeared a few times. The rearrangement joins TRBV7-2 to TRBJ1-4; 8 bases fit TRBD1. V shed 3 bases and J 10 bases; nucleotides not matched to a gene: 4. The germline gives CDR1 SGHTA, CDR2 FQGNSA. The length of the CDR3 is 13 residues. CDR3 loop: CASSFTGTGKLFF. In DNA, the CDR3 is TGTGCCAGCAGCTTTACAGGGACAGGAAAACTGTTTTTT.

This clonotype has ten or more counts. The genes are TRBV4-1 and TRBJ2-5, with 9 nucleotides matching TRBD1. The V gene end was trimmed by 4 bases and the J gene end by 5 bases; junction bases not matched to a gene: 8. Germline CDR1 MGHRA, CDR2 YSYEKL. The CDR3 has 15 amino acids. The CDR3 is CASSRRQGGKETQYF. For the CDR3, the DNA is TGCGCCAGCAGCCGAAGACAGGGGGGAAAGGAGACCCAGTACTTC.

The sample holds many counts of this clonotype. The chain employs TRBV5-1 and TRBJ2-1; 12 positions agree with TRBD2. Germline V lookup: CDR1 SGHRS, CDR2 YFSETQ. The CDR3 loop spans 17 amino acids. The junction had 7 bases not matched to a gene; V was cut back by 0 bases and J by 6 bases. The DNA of the CDR3 is TGCGCCAGCAGCTTGGCCGCGACTAGCGGGAGCGCCAATGAGCAGTTCTTC. Translating it yields CASSLAATSGSANEQFF.